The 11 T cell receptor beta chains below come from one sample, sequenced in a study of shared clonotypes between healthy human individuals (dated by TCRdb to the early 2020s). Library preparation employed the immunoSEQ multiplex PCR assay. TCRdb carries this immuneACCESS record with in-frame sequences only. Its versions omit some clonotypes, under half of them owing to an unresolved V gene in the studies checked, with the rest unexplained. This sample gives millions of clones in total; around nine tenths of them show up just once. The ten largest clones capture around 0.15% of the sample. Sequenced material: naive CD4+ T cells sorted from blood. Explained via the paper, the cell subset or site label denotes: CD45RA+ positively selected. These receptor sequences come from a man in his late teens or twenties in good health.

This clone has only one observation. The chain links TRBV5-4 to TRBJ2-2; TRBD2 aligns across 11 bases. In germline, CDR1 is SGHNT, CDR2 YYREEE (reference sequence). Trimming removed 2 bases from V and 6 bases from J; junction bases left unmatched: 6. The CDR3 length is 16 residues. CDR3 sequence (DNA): TGTGCCAGCAGCTTTGTAGCGGGGGGGCGACCCGGGGAGCTGTTTTTT. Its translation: CASSFVAGGRPGELFF.

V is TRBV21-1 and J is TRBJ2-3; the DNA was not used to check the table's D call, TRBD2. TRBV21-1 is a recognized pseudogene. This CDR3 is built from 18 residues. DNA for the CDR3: TGTGCCAGCAGCAAAGCGCTAAGACTTTCGGTCCCTCCAGATACGCAGTATTTT. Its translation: CASSKALRLSVPPDTQYF.

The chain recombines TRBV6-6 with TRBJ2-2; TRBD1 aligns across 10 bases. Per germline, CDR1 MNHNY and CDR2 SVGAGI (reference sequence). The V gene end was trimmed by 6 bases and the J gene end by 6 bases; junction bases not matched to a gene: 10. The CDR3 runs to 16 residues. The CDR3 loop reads CASRPPGQGFSGELFF. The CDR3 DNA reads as TGTGCCAGCAGACCCCCGGGACAGGGGTTCTCCGGGGAGCTGTTTTTT.

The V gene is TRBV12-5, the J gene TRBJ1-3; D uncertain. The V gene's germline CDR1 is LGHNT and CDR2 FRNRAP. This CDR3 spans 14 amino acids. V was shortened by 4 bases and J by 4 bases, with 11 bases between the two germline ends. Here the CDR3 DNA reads TGTGCTAGTGGTTCATTTTCGGACGGAAACACCATATATTTT. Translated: CASGSFSDGNTIYF.

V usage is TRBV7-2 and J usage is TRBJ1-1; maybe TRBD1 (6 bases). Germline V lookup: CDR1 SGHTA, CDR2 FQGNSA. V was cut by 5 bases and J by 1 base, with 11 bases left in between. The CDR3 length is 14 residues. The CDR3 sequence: CASSPLGGNTEAFF. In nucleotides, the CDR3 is TGTGCCAGCAGCCCCCTAGGGGGGAACACTGAAGCTTTCTTT.

CDR3 nucleotides: TGTGCCAGCAGTTGGGGATACGATCAGCCCCAGCATTTT. Residues: CASSWGYDQPQHF. The V call is TRBV6-5, the J call TRBJ1-5; D unclear. The germline CDR1 and CDR2 sequences are MNHEY and SVGAGI. The V gene lost 4 bases and the J gene lost 5 bases, with 9 bases spanning the gap. This CDR3 has 13 amino acids.

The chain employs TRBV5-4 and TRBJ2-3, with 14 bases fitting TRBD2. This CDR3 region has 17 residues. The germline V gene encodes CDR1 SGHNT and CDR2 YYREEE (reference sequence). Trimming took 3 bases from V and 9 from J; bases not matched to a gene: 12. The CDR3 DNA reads TGTGCCAGCAGCTACGGGACTAGCGGGGGCCTACGTGGGACGCAGTATTTT. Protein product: CASSYGTSGGLRGTQYF. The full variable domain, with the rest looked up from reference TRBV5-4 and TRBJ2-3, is ETGVTQSPTHLIKTRGQQVTLRCSSQSGHNTVSWYQQALGQGPQFIFQYYREEENGRGNFPPRFSGLQFPNYSSELNVNALELDDSALYLCASSYGTSGGLRGTQYFGPGTRLTVL.

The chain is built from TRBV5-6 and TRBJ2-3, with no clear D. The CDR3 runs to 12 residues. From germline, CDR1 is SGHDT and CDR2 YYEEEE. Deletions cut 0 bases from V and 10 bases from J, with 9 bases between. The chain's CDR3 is CASSLGGLAQYF. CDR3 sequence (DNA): TGTGCCAGCAGCTTGGGCGGCCTGGCGCAGTATTTT.

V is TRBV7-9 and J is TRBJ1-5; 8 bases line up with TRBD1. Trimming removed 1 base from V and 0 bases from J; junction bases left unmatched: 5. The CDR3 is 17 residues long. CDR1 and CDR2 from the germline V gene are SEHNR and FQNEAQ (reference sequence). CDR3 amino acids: CASSLGFTGGSNQPQHF. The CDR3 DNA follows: TGTGCCAGCAGCTTAGGTTTTACAGGGGGTAGCAATCAGCCCCAGCATTTT.

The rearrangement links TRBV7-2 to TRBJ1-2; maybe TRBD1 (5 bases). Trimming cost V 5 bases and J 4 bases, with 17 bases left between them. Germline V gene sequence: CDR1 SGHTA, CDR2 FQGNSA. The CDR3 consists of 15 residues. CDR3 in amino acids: CASSMRPLGGYGYTF. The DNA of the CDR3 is TGTGCCAGCAGCATGAGGCCTCTTGGGGGCTATGGCTACACCTTC.

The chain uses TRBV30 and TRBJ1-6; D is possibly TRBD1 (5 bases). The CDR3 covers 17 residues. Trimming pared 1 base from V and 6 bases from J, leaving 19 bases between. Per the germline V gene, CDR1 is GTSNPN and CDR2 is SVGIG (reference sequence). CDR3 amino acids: CAWSGGKVESSNSPLHF. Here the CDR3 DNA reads TGTGCCTGGAGTGGGGGCAAGGTGGAATCAAGTAATTCACCCCTCCACTTT.